This entry is about one TCR beta chain. Its antigen remains unknown. The TCR beta cDNA libraries contained unique molecular identifiers. The yield from about 1 to 10 million T cells was around 500,000 cDNA molecules in total. TCRdb ran MiXCR on the PCR reads and lists one entry per CDR3 protein. The table records 740,000 or so distinct CDR3 sequences, about 50% of them present only once. This record comes from a study of post-analysis software for immune sequencing data. Points from the study as a whole: Controls had significantly higher normalized Chao1 diversity than multiple sclerosis patients. TRBV5-6, TRBV5-1 and TRBV20-1 belonged to a set of roughly five TRBV segments that were more frequent in patients than controls. By F measure, samples from a shared preparation batch strongly co-clustered.

Trimming pared 0 bases from V and 3 bases from J, leaving 11 bases between. Germline V CDR1 and CDR2: LNHNV, YYDKDF (reference sequence). This CDR3 has 15 amino acids. V gene TRBV15 combines with J gene TRBJ2-5, with D possibly being TRBD1 (6 bases). Specimen: blood. The receptor comes from a girl between 5 and 17 years old with multiple sclerosis. CDR3 DNA: TGTGCCACCAGCAGAGAGCTAACAGGGAAAGAGACCCAGTACTTC. Protein sequence: CATSRELTGKETQYF. Together with reference TRBV15 and TRBJ2-5, the CDR3 gives the full variable domain: DAMVIQNPRYQVTQFGKPVTLSCSQTLNHNVMYWYQQKSSQAPKLLFHYYDKDFNNEADTPDNFQSRRPNTSFCFLDIRSPGLGDTAMYLCATSRELTGKETQYFGPGTRLLVL.